The 18 T cell receptor beta chains below come from one sample, sequenced in a study of cytomegalovirus exposure and HLA in healthy donors. The PCR employed 60 Vbeta primers together with 13 Jbeta primers. Assay: immunoSEQ multiplex PCR; the TCRdb copy retains only in-frame clones and omits some. The sample's table shows roughly 78,000 clones. The sequencing sample was made of PBMCs. The receptors shown here come from a boy aged 5-17 years in good health and CMV-seronegative.

The rearrangement links TRBV6-5 to TRBJ2-7, with 7 bases aligning to TRBD2. From germline, CDR1 is MNHEY and CDR2 SVGAGI. V gave up 6 bases and J gave up 1 base; unmatched junction bases: 9. The CDR3 is 15 amino acids. As DNA, the CDR3 is TGTGCCAGCAGAAAGACTAGCTTGGGATCCTACGAGCAGTACTTC. It translates to CASRKTSLGSYEQYF.

The chain links TRBV7-8 to TRBJ2-3; no clear D. The CDR3 is 12 amino acids. Germline V gene sequence: CDR1 SGHVS, CDR2 FQNEAQ. Deletions cut 3 bases from V and 3 bases from J, with 4 bases between. The CDR3 DNA is TGTGCCAGCAGCTTCTTAACAGATACGCAGTATTTT. It yields the protein CASSFLTDTQYF. Together with reference TRBV7-8 and TRBJ2-3, the CDR3 gives the full variable domain: GAGVSQSPRYKVAKRGQDVALRCDPISGHVSLFWYQQALGQGPEFLTYFQNEAQLDKSGLPSDRFFAERPEGSVSTLKIQRTQQEDSAVYLCASSFLTDTQYFGPGTRLTVL.

The chain has TRBV4-1 and TRBJ1-4; weak D call: TRBD1 (5 bases). The V and J ends lost 2 bases and 7 bases respectively, with 20 bases between them. The germline gives CDR1 MGHRA, CDR2 YSYEKL. This CDR3 comprises 17 residues. The CDR3: CASSQIWGQNLIEKLFF. CDR3 nucleotide sequence: TGCGCCAGCAGCCAAATTTGGGGCCAGAACCTCATTGAAAAACTGTTTTTT.

The V gene is TRBV4-3, the J gene TRBJ2-7, with 8 bases that match TRBD1. The CDR3 contains 16 residues. CDR1 and CDR2 (germline): LGHNA, YSLEER. V shed 1 base and J 6 bases; nucleotides not matched to a gene: 11. The CDR3 reads CASSQAPTGEGFEQYF. CDR3 sequence (DNA): TGCGCCAGCAGCCAAGCTCCGACAGGGGAAGGGTTCGAGCAGTACTTC.

J is TRBJ1-1 and V is TRBV5-6; TRBD1 aligns across 7 bases. Trimming cost V 3 bases and J 1 base; bases outside gene matches: 0. Looked up from germline, CDR1 is SGHDT and CDR2 is YYEEEE. The CDR3 totals 13 residues. The CDR3 coding sequence is TGTGCCAGCAGCTGGGACAGGAACACTGAAGCTTTCTTT. This encodes CASSWDRNTEAFF.

CDR3 in amino acids: CASTPGHLSYEQYF. DNA for the CDR3: TGTGCCAGCACCCCGGGACACCTCTCCTACGAGCAGTACTTC. The chain carries TRBV25-1 and TRBJ2-7; TRBD1 might be the D (6 bases). The germline V gene encodes CDR1 MGHDK and CDR2 SYGVNS. This CDR3 is built from 14 residues. V lost 7 bases and J 0 bases, leaving 13 bases between the germline ends.

This rearrangement joins TRBV7-9 to TRBJ2-7; 9 positions agree with TRBD1. This CDR3 comprises 15 residues. The germline V gene encodes CDR1 SEHNR and CDR2 FQNEAQ (reference sequence). Trimming cost V 5 bases and J 5 bases; bases outside gene matches: 10. The CDR3 bases are TGTGCCAGCAGCCTCTACCGGGACAGGGTGGACGAGCAGTACTTC. Its protein is CASSLYRDRVDEQYF.

The V gene is TRBV6-5, the J gene TRBJ1-4; possibly TRBD1 for D (6 bases). The germline V and J ends were trimmed by 7 bases and 8 bases, with 20 bases remaining between them. Germline V gene sequence: CDR1 MNHEY, CDR2 SVGAGI. CDR3 length: 15 amino acids. The CDR3 region is CASTASTGFNEKLFF. CDR3 bases: TGTGCCAGCACCGCTTCAACAGGGTTCAACGAAAAACTGTTTTTT.

The J gene is TRBJ2-2, the V gene TRBV6-1; no firm D call. Germline V gives CDR1 MNHNS, CDR2 SASEGT. This CDR3 is 16 amino acids long. Trimming left V 3 bases short and J 1 base short, with 12 bases between. The CDR3 DNA reads as TGTGCCAGCAGTGAGTTTCAGGTGGAGAACACCGGGGAGCTGTTTTTT. Protein product: CASSEFQVENTGELFF.

The chain employs TRBV13 and TRBJ2-3; unclear D gene. Germline CDR1 and CDR2: PRHDT and FYEKMQ (reference sequence). V lost 5 bases and J lost 4, with 4 bases in between. The length of the CDR3 is 11 residues. The CDR3 nucleotides read TGTGCCAGCAGCCCCTCAGATACGCAGTATTTT. It yields the protein CASSPSDTQYF.

The V gene is TRBV4-3, the J gene TRBJ2-1, with a weak D call TRBD1 (6 bases). V was clipped by 4 bases and J by 5 bases, with 21 bases between them. The CDR3 consists of 17 residues. Germline V gene data show CDR1 as LGHNA and CDR2 as YSLEER. The CDR3 reads CASSPPPAGVADNEQFF. The DNA of the CDR3 is TGCGCCAGCAGCCCCCCCCCGGCAGGGGTGGCCGACAATGAGCAGTTCTTC.

The chain links TRBV27 to TRBJ2-2; D is possibly TRBD2 (5 bases). Germline assignment: CDR1 MNHEY and CDR2 SMNVEV (reference sequence). This CDR3 spans 14 amino acids. V shed 8 bases and J shed 0 bases, with 10 bases lying between them. This chain's CDR3 is CASAWTANTGELFF. The DNA of the CDR3 is TGTGCCAGCGCTTGGACTGCGAACACCGGGGAGCTGTTTTTT.

CDR3 DNA: TGCGCCAGCAGCCAAGACGGGACAGTTAGGAATCAGCCCCAGCATTTT. This codes for CASSQDGTVRNQPQHF. The chain carries TRBV4-1 and TRBJ1-5; 7 positions agree with TRBD1. CDR1 is MGHRA, CDR2 YSYEKL, per germline. With 0 bases clipped from V and 4 bases from J, the junction kept 6 bases outside the gene matches. The CDR3 length is 16 residues.

The rearrangement links TRBV6-5 to TRBJ2-1, with unresolved D. This CDR3 contains 16 residues. The ends were cut back, 4 bases at V and 5 bases at J, with 18 bases in the middle. The germline V gene encodes CDR1 MNHEY and CDR2 SVGAGI. For the CDR3, the DNA is TGTGCCAGCAGTTCCCTCCTTCTGTCAGATGACAATGAGCAGTTCTTC. As protein: CASSSLLLSDDNEQFF.

This sequence joins TRBV7-9 and TRBJ2-3; 7 bases are shared with TRBD2. Germline V gene lookup returns CDR1 SEHNR and CDR2 FQNEAQ (reference sequence). V shed 3 bases, J shed 0 bases, and the junction held 6 bases outside the gene matches. The CDR3 is 16 residues long. Here the CDR3 reads CASSLRLAASTDTQYF. The CDR3 region has the DNA TGTGCCAGCAGCTTGCGGCTAGCGGCTAGCACAGATACGCAGTATTTT.

The chain recombines TRBV27 with TRBJ2-7; the D gene is possibly TRBD2 (6 bases). The CDR3 length is 14 residues. The V gene's germline CDR1 is MNHEY and CDR2 SMNVEV (reference sequence). Trimming took off 6 bases at V and 2 bases at J, with 14 bases between the two ends. The CDR3 DNA sequence: TGTGCCAGCAGGCTATATTCGGGGGCCTACGAGCAGTACTTC. Its protein product is CASRLYSGAYEQYF.

The V gene is TRBV5-4, the J gene TRBJ1-2; D is uncertain. The CDR3 is 12 amino acids. From germline, CDR1 is SGHNT and CDR2 YYREEE (reference sequence). V lost 3 bases and J lost 5, with 8 bases in between. The CDR3, as DNA: TGTGCCAGCAGCTACGAGGTTTATGGCTACACCTTC. This encodes CASSYEVYGYTF.

In nucleotides, the CDR3 is TGTGCCAGCAGTTACTCATCAGGGACAGGGCCCTACGAGCAGTACTTC. This codes for CASSYSSGTGPYEQYF. The rearrangement links TRBV6-5 to TRBJ2-7; 9 bases are shared with TRBD1. With V trimmed by 0 bases and J by 2 bases, 5 bases remained unmatched. Germline V gives CDR1 MNHEY, CDR2 SVGAGI. The CDR3 totals 16 residues.